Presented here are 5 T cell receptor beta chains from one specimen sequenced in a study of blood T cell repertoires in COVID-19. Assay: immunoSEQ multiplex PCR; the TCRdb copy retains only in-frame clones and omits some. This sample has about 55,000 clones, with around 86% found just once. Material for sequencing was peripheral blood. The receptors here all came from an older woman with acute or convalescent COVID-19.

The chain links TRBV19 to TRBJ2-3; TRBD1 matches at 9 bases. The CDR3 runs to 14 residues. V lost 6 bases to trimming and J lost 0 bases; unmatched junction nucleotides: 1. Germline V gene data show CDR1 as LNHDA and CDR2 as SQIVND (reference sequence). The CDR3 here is CASSDRGSTDTQYF. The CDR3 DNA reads TGTGCCAGTAGCGACAGGGGGAGCACAGATACGCAGTATTTT.

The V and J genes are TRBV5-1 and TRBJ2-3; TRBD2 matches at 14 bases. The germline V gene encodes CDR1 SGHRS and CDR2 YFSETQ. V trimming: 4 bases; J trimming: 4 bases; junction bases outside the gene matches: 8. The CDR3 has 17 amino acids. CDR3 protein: CASSPGTSGGRSDTQYF. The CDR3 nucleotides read TGCGCCAGCAGCCCCGGGACTAGCGGGGGTCGTTCAGATACGCAGTATTTT.

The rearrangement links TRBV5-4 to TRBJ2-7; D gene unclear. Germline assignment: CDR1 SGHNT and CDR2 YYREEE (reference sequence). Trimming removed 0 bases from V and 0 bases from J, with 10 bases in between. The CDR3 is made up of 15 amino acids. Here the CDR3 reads CASSLGQHSSYEQYF. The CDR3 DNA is TGTGCCAGCAGCTTGGGGCAGCACAGCTCCTACGAGCAGTACTTC. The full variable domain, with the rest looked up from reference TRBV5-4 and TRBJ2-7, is ETGVTQSPTHLIKTRGQQVTLRCSSQSGHNTVSWYQQALGQGPQFIFQYYREEENGRGNFPPRFSGLQFPNYSSELNVNALELDDSALYLCASSLGQHSSYEQYFGPGTRLTVT.

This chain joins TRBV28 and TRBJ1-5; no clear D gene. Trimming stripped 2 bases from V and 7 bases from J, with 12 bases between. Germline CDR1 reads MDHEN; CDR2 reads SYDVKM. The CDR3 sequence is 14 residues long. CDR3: CASSLVKYRQPQHF. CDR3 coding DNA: TGTGCCAGCAGTTTAGTGAAGTACAGACAGCCCCAGCATTTT. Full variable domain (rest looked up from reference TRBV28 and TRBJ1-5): DVKVTQSSRYLVKRTGEKVFLECVQDMDHENMFWYRQDPGLGLRLIYFSYDVKMKEKGDIPEGYSVSREKKERFSLILESASTNQTSMYLCASSLVKYRQPQHFGDGTRLSIL.

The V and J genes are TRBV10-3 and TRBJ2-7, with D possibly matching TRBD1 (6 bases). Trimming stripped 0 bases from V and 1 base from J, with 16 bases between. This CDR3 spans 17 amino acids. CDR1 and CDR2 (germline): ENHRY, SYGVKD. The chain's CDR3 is CAISESMDSYTSYEQYF. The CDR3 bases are TGTGCCATCAGTGAGTCCATGGACAGCTATACATCCTACGAGCAGTACTTC.